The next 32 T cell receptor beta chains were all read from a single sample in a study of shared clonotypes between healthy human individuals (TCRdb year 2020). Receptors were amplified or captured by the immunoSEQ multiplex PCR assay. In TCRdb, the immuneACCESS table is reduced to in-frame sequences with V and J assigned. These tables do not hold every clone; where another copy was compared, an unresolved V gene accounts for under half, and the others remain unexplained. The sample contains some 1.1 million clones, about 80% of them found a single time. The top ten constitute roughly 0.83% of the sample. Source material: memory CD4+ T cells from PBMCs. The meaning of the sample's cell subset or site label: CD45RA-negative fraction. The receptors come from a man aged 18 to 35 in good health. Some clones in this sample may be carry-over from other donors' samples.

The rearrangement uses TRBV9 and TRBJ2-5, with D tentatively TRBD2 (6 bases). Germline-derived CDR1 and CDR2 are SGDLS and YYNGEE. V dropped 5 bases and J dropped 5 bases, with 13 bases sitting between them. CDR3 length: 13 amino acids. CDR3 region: CASSSGPRETQYF. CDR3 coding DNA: TGTGCCAGCAGTAGCGGCCCCCGGGAGACCCAGTACTTC. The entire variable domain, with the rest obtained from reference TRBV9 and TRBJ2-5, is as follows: DSGVTQTPKHLITATGQRVTLRCSPRSGDLSVYWYQQSLDQGLQFLIQYYNGEERAKGNILERFSAQQFPDLHSELNLSSLELGDSALYFCASSSGPRETQYFGPGTRLLVL.

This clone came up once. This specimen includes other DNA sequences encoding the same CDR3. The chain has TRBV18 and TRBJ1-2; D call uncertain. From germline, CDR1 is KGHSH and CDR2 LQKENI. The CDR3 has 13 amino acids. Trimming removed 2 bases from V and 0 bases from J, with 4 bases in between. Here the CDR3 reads CASSPDSNYGYTF. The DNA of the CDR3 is TGTGCCAGCTCACCAGACTCTAACTATGGCTACACCTTC.

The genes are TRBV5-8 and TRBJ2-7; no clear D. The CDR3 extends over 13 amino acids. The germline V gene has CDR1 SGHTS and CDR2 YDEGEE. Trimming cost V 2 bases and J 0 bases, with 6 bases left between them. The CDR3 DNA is TGTGCCAGCAGCTTTACTGCCTCCTACGAGCAGTACTTC. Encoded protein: CASSFTASYEQYF.

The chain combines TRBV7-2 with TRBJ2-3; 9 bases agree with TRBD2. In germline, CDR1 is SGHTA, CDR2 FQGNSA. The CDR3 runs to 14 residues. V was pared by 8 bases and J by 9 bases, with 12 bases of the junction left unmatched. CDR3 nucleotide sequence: TGTGCCAGCGAAACTAGCGGGCGTGCAGGGACGCAGTATTTT. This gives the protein CASETSGRAGTQYF.

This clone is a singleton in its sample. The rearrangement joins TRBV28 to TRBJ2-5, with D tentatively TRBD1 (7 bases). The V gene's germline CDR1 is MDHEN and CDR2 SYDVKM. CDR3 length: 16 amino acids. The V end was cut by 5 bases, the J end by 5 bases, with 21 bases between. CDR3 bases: TGTGCCAGCAGTCCCAGGACAGGACTACGGGGGGAGACCCAGTACTTC. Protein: CASSPRTGLRGETQYF.

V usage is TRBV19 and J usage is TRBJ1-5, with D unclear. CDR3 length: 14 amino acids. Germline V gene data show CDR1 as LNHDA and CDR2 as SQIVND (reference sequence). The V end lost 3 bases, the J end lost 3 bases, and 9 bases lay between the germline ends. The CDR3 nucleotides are TGTGCCAGTAGTATGAGCTGGGACAATCAGCCCCAGCATTTT. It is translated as CASSMSWDNQPQHF.

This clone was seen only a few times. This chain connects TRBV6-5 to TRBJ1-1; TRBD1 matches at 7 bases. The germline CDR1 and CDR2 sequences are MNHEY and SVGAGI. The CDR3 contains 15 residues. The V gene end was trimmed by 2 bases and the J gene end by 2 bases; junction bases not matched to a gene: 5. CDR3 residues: CASSYLAGGNTEAFF. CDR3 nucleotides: TGTGCCAGCAGTTACCTCGCAGGGGGTAACACTGAAGCTTTCTTT.

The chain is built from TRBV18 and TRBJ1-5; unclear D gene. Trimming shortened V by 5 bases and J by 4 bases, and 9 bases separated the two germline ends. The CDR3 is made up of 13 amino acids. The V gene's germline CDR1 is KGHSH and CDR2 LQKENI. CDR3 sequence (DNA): TGTGCCAGCTCAAGGGCCCTAAATCAGCCCCAGCATTTT. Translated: CASSRALNQPQHF.

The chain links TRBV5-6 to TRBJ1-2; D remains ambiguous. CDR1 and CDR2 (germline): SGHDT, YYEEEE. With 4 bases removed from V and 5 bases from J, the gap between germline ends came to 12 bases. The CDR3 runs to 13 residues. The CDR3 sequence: CASSPRDTYGYTF. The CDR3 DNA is TGTGCCAGCAGCCCCAGAGACACTTATGGCTACACCTTC.

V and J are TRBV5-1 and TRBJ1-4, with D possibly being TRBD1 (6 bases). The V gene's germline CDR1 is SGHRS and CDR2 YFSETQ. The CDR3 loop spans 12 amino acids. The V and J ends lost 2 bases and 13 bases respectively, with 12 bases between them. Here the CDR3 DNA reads TGCGCCAGCAGCTTTTTCAGGGGACGACTGTTTTTT. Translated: CASSFFRGRLFF.

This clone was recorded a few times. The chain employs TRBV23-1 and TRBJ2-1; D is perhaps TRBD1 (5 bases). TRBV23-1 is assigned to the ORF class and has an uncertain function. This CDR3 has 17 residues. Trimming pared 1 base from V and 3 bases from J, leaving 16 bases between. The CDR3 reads CASSQFTTGAVYNEQFF. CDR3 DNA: TGCGCCAGCAGTCAATTCACCACAGGCGCAGTCTACAATGAGCAGTTCTTC.

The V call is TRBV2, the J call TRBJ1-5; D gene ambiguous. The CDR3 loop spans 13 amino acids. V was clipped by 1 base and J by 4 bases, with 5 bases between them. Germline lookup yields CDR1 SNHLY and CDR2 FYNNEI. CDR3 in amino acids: CASSEDYNQPQHF. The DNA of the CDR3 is TGTGCCAGCAGTGAAGACTATAATCAGCCCCAGCATTTT.

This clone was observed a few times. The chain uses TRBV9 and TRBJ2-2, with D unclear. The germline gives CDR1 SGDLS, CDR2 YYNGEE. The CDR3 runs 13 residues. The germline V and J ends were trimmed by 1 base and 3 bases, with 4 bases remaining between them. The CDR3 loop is CASSVFDTGELFF. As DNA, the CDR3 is TGTGCCAGCAGCGTATTCGACACCGGGGAGCTGTTTTTT. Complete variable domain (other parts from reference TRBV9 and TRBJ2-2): DSGVTQTPKHLITATGQRVTLRCSPRSGDLSVYWYQQSLDQGLQFLIQYYNGEERAKGNILERFSAQQFPDLHSELNLSSLELGDSALYFCASSVFDTGELFFGEGSRLTVL.

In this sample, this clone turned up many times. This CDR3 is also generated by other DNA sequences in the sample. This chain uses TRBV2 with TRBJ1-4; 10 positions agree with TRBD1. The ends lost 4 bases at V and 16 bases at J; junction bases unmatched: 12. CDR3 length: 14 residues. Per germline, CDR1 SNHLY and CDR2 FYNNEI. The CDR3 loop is CASSADTGTGERFF. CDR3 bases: TGTGCCAGCAGTGCCGACACCGGGACAGGGGAGAGGTTTTTT.

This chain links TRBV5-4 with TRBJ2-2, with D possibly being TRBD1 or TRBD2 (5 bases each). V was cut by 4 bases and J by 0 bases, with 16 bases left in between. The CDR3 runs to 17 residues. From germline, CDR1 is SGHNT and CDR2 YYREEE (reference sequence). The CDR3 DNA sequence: TGTGCCAGCAGCCCGGCCGGGACCCTCGCGAACACCGGGGAGCTGTTTTTT. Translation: CASSPAGTLANTGELFF.

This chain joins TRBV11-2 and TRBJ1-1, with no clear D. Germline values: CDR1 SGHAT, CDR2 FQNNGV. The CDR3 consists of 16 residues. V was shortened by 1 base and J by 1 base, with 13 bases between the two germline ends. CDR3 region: CASSLVSPYENTEAFF. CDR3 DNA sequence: TGTGCCAGCAGCTTAGTATCCCCATATGAGAACACTGAAGCTTTCTTT.

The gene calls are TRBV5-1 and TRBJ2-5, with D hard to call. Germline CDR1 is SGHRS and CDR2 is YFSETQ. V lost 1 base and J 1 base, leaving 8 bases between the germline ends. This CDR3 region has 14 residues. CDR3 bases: TGCGCCAGCAGCTTGTGGGGTCCCCAAGAGACCCAGTACTTC. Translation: CASSLWGPQETQYF.

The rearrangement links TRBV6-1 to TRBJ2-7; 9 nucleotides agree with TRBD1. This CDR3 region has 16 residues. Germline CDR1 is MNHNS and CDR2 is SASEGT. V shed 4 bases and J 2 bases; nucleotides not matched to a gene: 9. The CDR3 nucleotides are TGTGCCAGCAGTGTGGGACAGGGTTGGCCCCCCTACGAGCAGTACTTC. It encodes CASSVGQGWPPYEQYF.

The CDR3: CASSDSAGDKFF. The CDR3 coding sequence is TGTGCCAGCAGTGACTCAGCGGGAGACAAGTTCTTC. The chain carries TRBV6-4 and TRBJ2-1; 8 bases map to TRBD2. Germline lookup yields CDR1 MRHNA and CDR2 SNTAGT. This CDR3 is 12 amino acids long. Trimming cost V 0 bases and J 14 bases; bases outside gene matches: 3.

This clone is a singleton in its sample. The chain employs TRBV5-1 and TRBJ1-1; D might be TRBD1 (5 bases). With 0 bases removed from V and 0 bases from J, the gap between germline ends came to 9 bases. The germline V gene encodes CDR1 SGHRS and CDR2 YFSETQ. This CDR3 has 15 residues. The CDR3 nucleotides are TGCGCCAGCAGCTTGGTGTTGGGGCTGAACACTGAAGCTTTCTTT. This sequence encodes CASSLVLGLNTEAFF.

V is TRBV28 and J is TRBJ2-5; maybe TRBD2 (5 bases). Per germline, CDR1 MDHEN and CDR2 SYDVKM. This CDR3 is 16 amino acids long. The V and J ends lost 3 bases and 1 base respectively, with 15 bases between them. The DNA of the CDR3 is TGTGCCAGCAGTTTGATTGGGAGCGAGGCCCAAGAGACCCAGTACTTC. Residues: CASSLIGSEAQETQYF. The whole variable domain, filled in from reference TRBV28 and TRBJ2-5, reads DVKVTQSSRYLVKRTGEKVFLECVQDMDHENMFWYRQDPGLGLRLIYFSYDVKMKEKGDIPEGYSVSREKKERFSLILESASTNQTSMYLCASSLIGSEAQETQYFGPGTRLLVL.

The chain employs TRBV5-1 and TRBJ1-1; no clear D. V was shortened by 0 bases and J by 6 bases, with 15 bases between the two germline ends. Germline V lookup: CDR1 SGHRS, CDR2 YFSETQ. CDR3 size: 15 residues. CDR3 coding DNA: TGCGCCAGCAGCTTGGAGATTCGGGGAAGCCCTGAAGCTTTCTTT. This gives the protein CASSLEIRGSPEAFF.

The CDR3 sequence is CASSAHRGTRNSYEQYF. The CDR3 DNA reads as TGTGCCAGCAGTGCTCACCGGGGGACGAGGAATTCCTACGAGCAGTACTTC. This sequence joins TRBV25-1 and TRBJ2-7, with D perhaps TRBD2 (6 bases). Germline-derived CDR1 and CDR2 are MGHDK and SYGVNS. CDR3 length: 17 amino acids. V was cut by 4 bases and J by 1 base, with 20 bases left in between.

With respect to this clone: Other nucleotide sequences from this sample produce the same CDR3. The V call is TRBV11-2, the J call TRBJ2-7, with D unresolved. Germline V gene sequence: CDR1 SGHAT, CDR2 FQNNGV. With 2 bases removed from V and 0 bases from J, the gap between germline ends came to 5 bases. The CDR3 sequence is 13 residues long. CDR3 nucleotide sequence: TGTGCCAGCAGCTTATTACCCTCCTACGAGCAGTACTTC. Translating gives CASSLLPSYEQYF.

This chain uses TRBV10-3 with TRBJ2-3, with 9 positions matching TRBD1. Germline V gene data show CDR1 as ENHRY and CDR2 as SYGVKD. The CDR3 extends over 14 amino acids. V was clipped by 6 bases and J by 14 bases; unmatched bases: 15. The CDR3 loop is CAISWAAGGQGLYF. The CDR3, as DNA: TGTGCCATCAGCTGGGCCGCCGGGGGACAGGGTCTGTATTTT.

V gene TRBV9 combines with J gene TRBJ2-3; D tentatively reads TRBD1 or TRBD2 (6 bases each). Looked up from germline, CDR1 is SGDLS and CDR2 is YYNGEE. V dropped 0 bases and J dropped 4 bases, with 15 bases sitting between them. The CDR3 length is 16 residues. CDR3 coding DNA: TGTGCCAGCAGCGTAGGAGGGAGGACAGTAGCAGATACGCAGTATTTT. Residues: CASSVGGRTVADTQYF. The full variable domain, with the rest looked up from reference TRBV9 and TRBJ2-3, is DSGVTQTPKHLITATGQRVTLRCSPRSGDLSVYWYQQSLDQGLQFLIQYYNGEERAKGNILERFSAQQFPDLHSELNLSSLELGDSALYFCASSVGGRTVADTQYFGPGTRLTVL.

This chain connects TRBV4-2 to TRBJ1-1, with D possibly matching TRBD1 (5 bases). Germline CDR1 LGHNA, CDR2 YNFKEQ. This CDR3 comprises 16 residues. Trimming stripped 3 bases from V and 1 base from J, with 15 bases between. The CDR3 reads CASSHGPRGGNTEAFF. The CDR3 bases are TGTGCCAGCAGCCATGGGCCGAGGGGAGGGAACACTGAAGCTTTCTTT.

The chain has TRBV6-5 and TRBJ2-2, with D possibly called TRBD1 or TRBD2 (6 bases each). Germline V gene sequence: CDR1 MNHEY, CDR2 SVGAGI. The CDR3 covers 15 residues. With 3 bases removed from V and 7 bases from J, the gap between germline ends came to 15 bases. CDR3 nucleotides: TGTGCCAGCAGTTATATGGGGGCTAGCGTCGGGGAGCTGTTTTTT. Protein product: CASSYMGASVGELFF.

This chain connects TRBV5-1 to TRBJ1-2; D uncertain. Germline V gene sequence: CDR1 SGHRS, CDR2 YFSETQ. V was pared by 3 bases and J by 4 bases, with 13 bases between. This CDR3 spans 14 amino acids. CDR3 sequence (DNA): TGCGCCAGCAGCTCGGCTGGAGGATCCTATGGCTACACCTTC. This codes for CASSSAGGSYGYTF.

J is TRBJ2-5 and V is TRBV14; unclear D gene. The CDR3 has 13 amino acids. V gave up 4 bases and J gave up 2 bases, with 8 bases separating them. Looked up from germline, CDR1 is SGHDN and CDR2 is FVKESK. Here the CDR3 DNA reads TGTGCCAGCAGCCTCCAGATTCAAGAGACCCAGTACTTC. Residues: CASSLQIQETQYF.

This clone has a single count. In nucleotides, the CDR3 is TGTGCCAGCAGTGGACAGTCTCCTAACTATGGCTACACCTTC. Protein product: CASSGQSPNYGYTF. V and J are TRBV2 and TRBJ1-2; perhaps TRBD1 as D (5 bases). This CDR3 is 14 amino acids long. Per germline, CDR1 SNHLY and CDR2 FYNNEI. V was cut by 4 bases and J by 0 bases, with 9 bases left in between.

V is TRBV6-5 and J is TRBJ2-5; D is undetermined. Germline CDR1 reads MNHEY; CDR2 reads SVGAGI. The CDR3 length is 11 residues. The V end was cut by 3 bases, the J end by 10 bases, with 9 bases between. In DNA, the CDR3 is TGTGCCAGCAGTTATAAGACCGACCAGTACTTC. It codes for CASSYKTDQYF.